The clone carrying this T cell receptor beta chain occurred a few times. These data are taken from a study of chronic HIV infection and antiretroviral therapy. There are 14 residues in the CDR3. In germline, CDR1 is SEHNR, CDR2 FQNEAQ (reference sequence). With V trimmed by 2 bases and J by 6 bases, 6 bases remained unmatched. TCRdb used MiXCR to reprocess the 5' RACE reads, holding one entry per CDR3 protein. The sample consists of under 55,000 distinct CDR3 sequences, 19% of them appearing once. The chain links TRBV7-9 to TRBJ2-7; 8 bases map to TRBD1. The sequence was obtained from an adult who had HIV and had not received antiretroviral therapy, or was an uninfected healthy control (not recorded which). Sequenced material: peripheral blood. This chain's CDR3 is CASSLKDRAGEQYF. The DNA of the CDR3 is TGTGCCAGCAGCTTAAAGGACAGGGCTGGCGAGCAGTACTTC.